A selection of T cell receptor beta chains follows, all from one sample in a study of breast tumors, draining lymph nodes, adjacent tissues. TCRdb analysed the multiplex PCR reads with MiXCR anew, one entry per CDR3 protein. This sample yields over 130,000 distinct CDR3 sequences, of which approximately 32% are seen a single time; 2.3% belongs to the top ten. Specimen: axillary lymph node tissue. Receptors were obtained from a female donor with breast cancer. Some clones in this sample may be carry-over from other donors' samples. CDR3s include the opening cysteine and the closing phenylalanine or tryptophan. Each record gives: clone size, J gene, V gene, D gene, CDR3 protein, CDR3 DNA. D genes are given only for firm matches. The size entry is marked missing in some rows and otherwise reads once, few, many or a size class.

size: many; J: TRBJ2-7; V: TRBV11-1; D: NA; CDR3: CASSLASVGTGLENEQYF; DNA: TGTGCCAGCAGCTTAGCTTCGGTGGGCACAGGGCTTGAGAACGAGCAGTACTTC
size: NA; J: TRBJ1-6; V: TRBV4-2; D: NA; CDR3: CASSQDVRGDSPLHF; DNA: TGTGCCAGCAGCCAAGATGTCAGGGGCGATTCACCCCTCCACTTT
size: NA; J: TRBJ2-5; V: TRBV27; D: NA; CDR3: CASSLSTQGGQPQYF; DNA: TGTGCCAGCAGTTTATCGACCCAGGGTGGACAGCCCCAGTACTTC
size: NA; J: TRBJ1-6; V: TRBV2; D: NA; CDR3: CASSKPGLSRGAPPLHF; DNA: TGTGCCAGTAGTAAGCCAGGACTCTCAAGGGGTGCCCCACCCCTCCACTTT
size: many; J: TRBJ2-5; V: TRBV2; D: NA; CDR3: CASSQTGYQETQYF; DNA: TGTGCCAGCAGTCAAACGGGGTACCAAGAGACCCAGTACTTC
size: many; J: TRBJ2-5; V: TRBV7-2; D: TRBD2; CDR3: CASIRGVGETQYF; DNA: TGTGCCAGCATTCGGGGGGTGGGGGAGACCCAGTACTTC
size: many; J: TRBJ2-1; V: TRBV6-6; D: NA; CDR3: CASLGLSSYNEQFF; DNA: TGTGCCTCCCTAGGTCTAAGCTCCTACAATGAGCAGTTCTTC
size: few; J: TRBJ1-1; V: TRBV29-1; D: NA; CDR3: CSPRVRSPSTEAFF; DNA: TGCAGCCCCAGAGTTCGAAGCCCGAGCACTGAAGCTTTCTTT
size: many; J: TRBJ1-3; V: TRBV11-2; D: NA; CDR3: CASSLDRPNGPDF; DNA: TGTGCCAGCAGCTTAGATCGACCGAACGGTCCCGATTTT
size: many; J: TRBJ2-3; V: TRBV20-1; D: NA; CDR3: CSAPKGGGGTDTQYF; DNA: TGCAGTGCTCCAAAGGGGGGCGGTGGCACAGATACGCAGTATTTT
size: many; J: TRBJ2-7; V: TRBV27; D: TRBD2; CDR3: CASSPRGDTYEQYF; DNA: TGTGCCAGCAGTCCGCGGGGGGACACCTACGAGCAGTACTTC
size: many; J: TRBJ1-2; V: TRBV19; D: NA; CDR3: CASSQVPAHYGYTF; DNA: TGTGCCAGTAGCCAGGTCCCGGCCCACTATGGCTACACCTTC
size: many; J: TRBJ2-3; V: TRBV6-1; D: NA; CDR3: CASSEGPVSTDTQYF; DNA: TGTGCCAGCAGTGAAGGGCCGGTTTCCACAGATACGCAGTATTTT
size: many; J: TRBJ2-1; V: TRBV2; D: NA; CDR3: CASSEPAGASYNEQFF; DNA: TGTGCCAGCAGTGAACCGGCGGGGGCGTCCTACAATGAGCAGTTCTTC
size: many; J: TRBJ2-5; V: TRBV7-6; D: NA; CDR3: CASSLTQGRQETQYF; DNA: TGTGCCAGCAGCCTGACACAGGGCCGCCAAGAGACCCAGTACTTC
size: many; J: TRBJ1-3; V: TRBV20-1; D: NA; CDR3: CSAKDNGNTIYF; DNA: TGCAGTGCTAAGGACAACGGAAACACCATATATTTT
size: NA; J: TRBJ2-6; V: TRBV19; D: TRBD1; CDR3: CASSIKGQTGVSGANALTF; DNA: TGTGCCAGTAGTATAAAGGGACAGACAGGTGTTTCTGGGGCCAATGCCCTGACTTTC
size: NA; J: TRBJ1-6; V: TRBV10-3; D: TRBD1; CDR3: CAISPHGDSRISPLHF; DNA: TGTGCCATCAGTCCCCATGGGGACAGCCGCATTTCACCCCTCCACTTT
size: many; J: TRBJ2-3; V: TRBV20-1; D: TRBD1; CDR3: CSARHRQGVDTQYF; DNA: TGCAGTGCTAGACACCGACAGGGAGTAGATACGCAGTATTTT
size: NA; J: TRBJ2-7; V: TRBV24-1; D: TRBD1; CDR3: CATSDGKGDRAYEQYF; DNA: TGTGCCACCAGTGATGGGAAGGGGGACAGGGCCTACGAGCAGTACTTC
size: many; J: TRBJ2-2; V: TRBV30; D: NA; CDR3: CAWRNRVPGELFF; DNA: TGTGCCTGGAGGAACAGGGTGCCCGGGGAGCTGTTTTTT
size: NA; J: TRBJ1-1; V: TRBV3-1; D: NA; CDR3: CASSPTGRRMNTEAFF; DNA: TGTGCCAGCAGCCCTACGGGACGGAGAATGAACACTGAAGCTTTCTTT
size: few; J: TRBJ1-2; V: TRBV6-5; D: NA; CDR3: CASSPVSPNYGYTF; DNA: TGTGCCAGCAGTCCCGTGAGCCCTAACTATGGCTACACCTTC
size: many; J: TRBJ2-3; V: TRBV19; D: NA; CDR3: CASSGTTDTQYF; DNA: TGTGCCAGTAGCGGAACCACAGATACGCAGTATTTT
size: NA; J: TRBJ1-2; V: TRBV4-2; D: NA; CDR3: CACSQPPPGLSYGYTF; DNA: TGTGCCTGCAGCCAACCTCCCCCGGGGCTTAGCTATGGCTACACCTTC
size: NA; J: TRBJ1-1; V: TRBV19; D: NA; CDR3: CASSMRGSTEAFF; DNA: TGTGCCAGTAGTATGCGGGGGAGTACTGAAGCTTTCTTT
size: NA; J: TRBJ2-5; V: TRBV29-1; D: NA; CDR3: CSAELLFRGPYQETQYF; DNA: TGCAGCGCCGAACTACTCTTTCGGGGGCCGTACCAAGAGACCCAGTACTTC
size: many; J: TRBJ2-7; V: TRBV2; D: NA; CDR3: CASSESWGVYEQYF; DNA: TGTGCCAGCAGTGAAAGCTGGGGGGTCTACGAGCAGTACTTC
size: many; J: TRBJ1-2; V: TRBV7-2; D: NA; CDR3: CASSLVPGGYTF; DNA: TGTGCCAGCAGCTTAGTGCCGGGGGGCTACACCTTC
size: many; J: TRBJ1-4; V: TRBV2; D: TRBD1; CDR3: CASSEQGATNEKLFF; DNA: TGTGCCAGCAGCGAACAGGGGGCGACTAATGAAAAACTGTTTTTT
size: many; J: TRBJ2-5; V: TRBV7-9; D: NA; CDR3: CASSSARETQYF; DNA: TGTGCCAGCAGCTCGGCTAGGGAGACCCAGTACTTC
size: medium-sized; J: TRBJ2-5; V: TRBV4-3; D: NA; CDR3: CASSQDLTSQETQYF; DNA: TGCGCCAGCAGCCAAGATCTAACGAGCCAAGAGACCCAGTACTTC
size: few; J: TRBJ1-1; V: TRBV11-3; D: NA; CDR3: CASSSPTGLNTEAFF; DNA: TGTGCCAGCAGCTCGCCGACAGGATTGAACACTGAAGCTTTCTTT
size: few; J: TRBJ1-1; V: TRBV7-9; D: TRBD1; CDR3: CASSLQGQTNTEAFF; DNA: TGTGCCAGCAGCTTACAGGGACAGACTAACACTGAAGCTTTCTTT
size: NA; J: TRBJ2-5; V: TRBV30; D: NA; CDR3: CAWSVWEFGETQYF; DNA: TGTGCCTGGAGTGTCTGGGAGTTTGGGGAGACCCAGTACTTC
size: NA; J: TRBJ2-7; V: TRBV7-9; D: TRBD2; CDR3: CASSFIGGASYEQYF; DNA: TGTGCCAGCAGCTTTATCGGGGGGGCTTCCTACGAGCAGTACTTC
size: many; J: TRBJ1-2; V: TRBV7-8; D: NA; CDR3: CASSLGVGPNYGYTF; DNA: TGTGCCAGCAGCTTAGGAGTCGGTCCTAACTATGGCTACACCTTC
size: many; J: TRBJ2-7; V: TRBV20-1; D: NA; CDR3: CSASGVGGALVYEQYF; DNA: TGCAGTGCTAGTGGGGTAGGGGGGGCTTTGGTGTACGAGCAGTACTTC
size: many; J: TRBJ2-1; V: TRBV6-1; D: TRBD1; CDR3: CASSRSRQGEQFF; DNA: TGTGCCAGCAGCCGAAGCCGACAGGGTGAGCAGTTCTTC
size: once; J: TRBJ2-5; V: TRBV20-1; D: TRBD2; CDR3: CSALGGTSGGWETQYF; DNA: TGCAGTGCTTTAGGTGGCACTAGCGGGGGTTGGGAGACCCAGTACTTC
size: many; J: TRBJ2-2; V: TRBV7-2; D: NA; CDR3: CASSLVGGPGELFF; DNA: TGTGCCAGCAGCTTAGTAGGAGGCCCCGGGGAGCTGTTTTTT
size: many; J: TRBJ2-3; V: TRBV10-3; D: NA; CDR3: CAISATGTGPSTDTQYF; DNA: TGTGCCATCAGTGCAACCGGGACTGGACCTAGCACAGATACGCAGTATTTT
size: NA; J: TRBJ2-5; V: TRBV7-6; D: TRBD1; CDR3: CANTGQVVGTQYF; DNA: TGTGCCAACACAGGACAGGTTGTGGGGACCCAGTACTTC
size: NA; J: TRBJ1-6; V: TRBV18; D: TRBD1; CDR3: CASSPRTGANPPLHF; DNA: TGTGCCAGCTCACCAAGGACAGGGGCCAATCCACCCCTCCACTTT
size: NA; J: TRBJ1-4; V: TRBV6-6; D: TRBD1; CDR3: CASSHQGEESEKLFF; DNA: TGTGCCAGCAGCCACCAGGGGGAGGAAAGTGAAAAACTGTTTTTT
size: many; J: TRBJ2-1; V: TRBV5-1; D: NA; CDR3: CASSLYGQSSYNEQFF; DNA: TGCGCCAGCAGCTTGTACGGCCAGAGCTCCTACAATGAGCAGTTCTTC
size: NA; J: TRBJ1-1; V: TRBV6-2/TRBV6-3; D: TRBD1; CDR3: CASSYSDRGGEAFF; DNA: TGTGCCAGCAGTTACTCTGACAGGGGCGGTGAAGCTTTCTTT
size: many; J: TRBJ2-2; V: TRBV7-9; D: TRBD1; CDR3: CASRAGTGNSGELFF; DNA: TGTGCCAGCAGGGCCGGGACAGGGAATTCGGGGGAGCTGTTTTTT
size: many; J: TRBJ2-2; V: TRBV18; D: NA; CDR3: CASSGLNTGELFF; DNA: TGTGCCAGCAGCGGACTGAACACCGGGGAGCTGTTTTTT
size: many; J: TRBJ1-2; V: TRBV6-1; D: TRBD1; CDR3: CASSDRVGYGYTF; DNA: TGTGCCAGCTCGGACAGGGTTGGCTATGGCTACACCTTC
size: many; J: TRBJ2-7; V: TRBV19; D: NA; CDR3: CASRRSAAVSYEQYF; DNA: TGTGCCAGTAGGAGGAGCGCCGCAGTTTCCTACGAGCAGTACTTC
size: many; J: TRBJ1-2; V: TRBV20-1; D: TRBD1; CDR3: CSAWTGGDYGYTF; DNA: TGCAGTGCCTGGACAGGGGGCGATTATGGCTACACCTTC
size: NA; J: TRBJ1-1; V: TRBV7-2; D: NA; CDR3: CASSLTMVEAFF; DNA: TGTGCCAGCAGCTTAACTATGGTTGAAGCTTTCTTT